Sequencing of this T cell receptor (beta chain) was carried out in a study of T cell clones after liver transplantation (dated by TCRdb to the late 2010s). Regarding the study in general: The samples were obtained from ITN030ST, a randomized trial that attempted immunosuppression withdrawal within 2 years after liver transplantation. After a pre-transplant mixed lymphocyte reaction, TCRbeta sequencing was used to pinpoint donor-reactive T cell clones, which were subsequently tracked in post-transplant blood. As an antigen-independent comparator for donor-reactive sequences, third party-reactive TCRbeta sequences were also identified from pre-transplant MLRs. Three of the eight recipients were HCV-positive; the others were transplanted for non-autoimmune, non-viral indications. Subjects received no induction therapy and standard immunosuppression until randomization at 12-24 months post-transplant. Tolerance was defined as complete immunosuppression withdrawal for at least one year with no rise in liver enzymes beyond twice the upper limit of normal. Blood samples were collected pre-transplant, then pre-randomization ahead of withdrawal, and finally post-randomization once withdrawal had either been completed or failed. The studied cohort comprised 8 liver transplant recipients, 3 classified as tolerant and 5 as non-tolerant. Results the study describes overall, beyond this receptor: Low numbers of available donor cells limited the measurable donor-reactive repertoire in two subjects. After accounting for repertoire turnover, donor-reactive detection was significantly reduced in 7 of 8 subjects for CD4 and 8 of 8 for CD8. Circulating donor-reactive CD4 TCRbeta sequences fell significantly post-transplant in most of the 8 subjects, irrespective of tolerance or HCV status. Because no allograft tissue specimens were available, donor-reactive T cells may have migrated into the graft instead of being deleted. The decline in donor-reactive sequences exceeded the decline in third party-reactive sequences, suggesting partial antigen-specific deletion that was unrelated to withdrawal success. The conclusions were considered preliminary, being limited by small, heterogeneous patient numbers and non-standardized post-transplant time points.

High-throughput TCRbeta CDR3 sequencing of frozen genomic DNA was performed by immunoSEQ, including PCR amplification, mapping, bias correction and internal controls. The authors processed their data as follows. Productive rearrangements were kept, and unique TCRbeta sequences were defined by CDR3 nucleotide sequence plus V and J gene. A sequence counted as donor-reactive only if the sequence showed at least 5-fold expansion in CFSE-low cells compared with unstimulated pre-transplant cells and had a frequency of at least 0.01%. Minimum frequency thresholds were set for each subject based on the unstimulated sample with the lowest template count, ensuring at least 90% detection power. Jensen-Shannon divergence between the top 1000 TCRbeta sequences after and before transplant was used to measure repertoire turnover. Two-sided Fisher's exact tests were used to test for changes in how often donor-reactive sequences were detected. Sourced from immuneACCESS, this table was stored by TCRdb with only in-frame sequences that have V and J called. A share of the clones is absent; for the studies checked, an unresolved V gene accounts for under half, and the remainder has no known explanation. For V, J and clone size, that table is used; D and trimming come from the DNA. Recorded for this sample are tens of thousands of clones; approximately 87% of them occurred a single time. Less than 3% of the sample is held by the ten biggest clonotypes.

The CDR3, from cysteine to phenylalanine, totals 14 residues. CDR3 DNA only is kept here, 42 bases in frame from base 1. From V the trimming removes 5 bases and from J it removes 5 bases, while the gene matches leave 7 bases of the junction unaccounted for. According to the germline V gene, CDR1 reads MDHEN and CDR2 reads SYDVKM. Unstimulated PBMCs, after thawing, were stained for CD3, CD4 and CD8 and then FACS-sorted into CD3+CD4+ and CD3+CD8+ populations. Each of the 8 studied subjects was randomized to immunosuppression withdrawal. The Qiagen DNeasy Blood and Tissue Kit was used for isolation of genomic DNA. Comment on this clone: No antigen is known for it. Nothing much larger sits one base from this clone, and base qualities are not available.

The TCR comes from a human patient who received a liver transplant. After a transplant, the graft donor may have provided part of the T cells. The specimen comprised CD4+ T cells from blood, sampled at the 22-month timepoint. In this chain, TRBV28 is recombined with TRBJ2-7, with 9 central nucleotides matching TRBD2. CDR3 protein: CASSEAGGWNEQYF. The base sequence is TGTGCCAGCAGTGAAGCGGGGGGCTGGAACGAGCAGTACTTC. The CDR3 plus the reference TRBV28 and TRBJ2-7 genes for the other parts give the full variable domain: DVKVTQSSRYLVKRTGEKVFLECVQDMDHENMFWYRQDPGLGLRLIYFSYDVKMKEKGDIPEGYSVSREKKERFSLILESASTNQTSMYLCASSEAGGWNEQYFGPGTRLTVT.